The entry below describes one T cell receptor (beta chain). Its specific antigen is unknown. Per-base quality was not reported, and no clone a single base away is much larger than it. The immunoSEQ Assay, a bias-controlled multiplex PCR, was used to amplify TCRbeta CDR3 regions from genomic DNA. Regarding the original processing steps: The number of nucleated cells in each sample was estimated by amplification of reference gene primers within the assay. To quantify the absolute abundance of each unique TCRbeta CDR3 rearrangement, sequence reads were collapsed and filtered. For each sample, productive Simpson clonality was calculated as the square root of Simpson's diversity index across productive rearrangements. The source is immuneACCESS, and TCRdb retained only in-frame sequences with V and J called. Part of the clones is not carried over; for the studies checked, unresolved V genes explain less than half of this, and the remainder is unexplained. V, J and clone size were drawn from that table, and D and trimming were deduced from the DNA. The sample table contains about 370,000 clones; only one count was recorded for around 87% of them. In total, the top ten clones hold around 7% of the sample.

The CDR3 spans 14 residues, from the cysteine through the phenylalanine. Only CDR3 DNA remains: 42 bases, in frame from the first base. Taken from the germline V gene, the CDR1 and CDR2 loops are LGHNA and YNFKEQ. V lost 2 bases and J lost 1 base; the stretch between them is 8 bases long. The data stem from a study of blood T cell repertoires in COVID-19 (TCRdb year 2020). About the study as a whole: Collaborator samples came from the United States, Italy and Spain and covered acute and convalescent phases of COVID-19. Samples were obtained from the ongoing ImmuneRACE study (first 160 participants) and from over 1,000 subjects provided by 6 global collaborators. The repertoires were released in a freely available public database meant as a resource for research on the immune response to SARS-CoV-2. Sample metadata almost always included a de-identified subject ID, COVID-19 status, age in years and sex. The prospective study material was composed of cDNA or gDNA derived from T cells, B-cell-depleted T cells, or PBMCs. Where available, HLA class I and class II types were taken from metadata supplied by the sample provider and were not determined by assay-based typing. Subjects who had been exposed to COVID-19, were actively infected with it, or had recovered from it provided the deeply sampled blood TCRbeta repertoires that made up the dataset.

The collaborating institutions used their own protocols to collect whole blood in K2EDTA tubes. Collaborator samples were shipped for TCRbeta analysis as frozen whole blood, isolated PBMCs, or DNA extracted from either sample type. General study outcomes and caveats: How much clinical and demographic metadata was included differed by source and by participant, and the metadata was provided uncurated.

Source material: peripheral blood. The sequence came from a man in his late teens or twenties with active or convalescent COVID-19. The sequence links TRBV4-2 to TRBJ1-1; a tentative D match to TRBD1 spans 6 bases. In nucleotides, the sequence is TGTGCCAGCAGCCAAATGGACAGGAACACTGAAGCTTTCTTT. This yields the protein CASSQMDRNTEAFF.